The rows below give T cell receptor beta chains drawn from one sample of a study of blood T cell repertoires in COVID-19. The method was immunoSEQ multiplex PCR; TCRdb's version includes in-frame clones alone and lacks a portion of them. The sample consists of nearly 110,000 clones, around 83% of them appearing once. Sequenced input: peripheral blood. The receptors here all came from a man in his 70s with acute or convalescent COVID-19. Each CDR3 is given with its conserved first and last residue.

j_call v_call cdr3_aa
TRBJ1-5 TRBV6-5 CASILVIWGPIHF
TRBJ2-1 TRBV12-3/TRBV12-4 CASSFRRGEQFF
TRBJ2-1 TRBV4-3 CASSQDTSGGANPDNEQFF
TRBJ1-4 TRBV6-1 CASSRLATNEKLFF
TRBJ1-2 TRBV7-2 CASSLGQGRVNYGYTF
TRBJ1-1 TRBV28 CASSLPPGQGNTEAFF
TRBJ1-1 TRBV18 CASSTRDSNTEAFF
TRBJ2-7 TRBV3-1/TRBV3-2 CASSPWDRAYEQYF
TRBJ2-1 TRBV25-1 CASNPVAGESRDEQFF
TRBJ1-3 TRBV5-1 CASSLNGQGGIGNTIYF
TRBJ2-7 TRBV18 CASSPLAREGEQYF
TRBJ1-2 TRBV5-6 CASSLRQGAGPPYGYTF
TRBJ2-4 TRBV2 CASKTNSRDIQYF
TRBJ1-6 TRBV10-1 CARNGDRGNNSPLHF
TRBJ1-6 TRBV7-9 CASSGGGSYNSPLHF
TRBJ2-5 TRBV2 CASTGQAQETQYF
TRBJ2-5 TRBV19 CASSIGGTAQETQYF
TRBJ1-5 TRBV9 CASSVGPGQPQHF
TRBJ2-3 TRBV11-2 CATGHYGSDTQYF
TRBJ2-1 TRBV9 CASSVVPSGHTTYNEQFF
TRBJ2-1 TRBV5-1 CASSLGLATSYNEQFF
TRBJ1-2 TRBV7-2 CASSLDRENWYGYTF
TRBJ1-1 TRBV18 CASSPREGGNTEAFF
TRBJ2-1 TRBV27 CASRLRTGGTYNEQFF
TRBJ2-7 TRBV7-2 CASSLGQLAYEQYF
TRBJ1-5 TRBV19 CASVAQTRSDSNQPQHF
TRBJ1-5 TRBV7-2 CASSSTVNSNQPQHF
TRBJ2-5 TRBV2 CASSEIRLAGQPFQETQYF
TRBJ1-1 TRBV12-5 CASGLETGMNTEAFF
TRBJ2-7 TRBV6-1 CASSENRAWSGEQYF
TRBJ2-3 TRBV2 CASHPYSLAGSTDTQYF
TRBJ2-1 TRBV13 CASSFGAGGRDEQFF
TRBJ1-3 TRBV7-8 CASTLQSSGNTIYF
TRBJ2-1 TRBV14 CASSPFAGTGGGEQLF
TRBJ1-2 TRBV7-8 CASSPPLQNWGRPSHGYTF
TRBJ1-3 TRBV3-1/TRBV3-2 CASSQGQGSIGNTIYF
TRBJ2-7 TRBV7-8 CASSQQSYEQYF
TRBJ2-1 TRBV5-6 CASSTGTSGGLEQFF
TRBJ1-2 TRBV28 CASGGRGYTF
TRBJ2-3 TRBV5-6 CASSLIGVGGTDTQYF
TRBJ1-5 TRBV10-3 CAITPGSNQPQHF
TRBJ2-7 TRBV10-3 CARISQGSGGPEQYF
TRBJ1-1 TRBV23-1 CASSGTGEGNTEAFF
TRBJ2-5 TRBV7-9 CASSLGSGKGAQYF
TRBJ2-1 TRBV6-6 CASSRTSGGTSSYNEQFF
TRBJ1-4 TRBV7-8 CASSLTGGATNEKLFF
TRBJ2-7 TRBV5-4 CASSGQGTVSYEQYF
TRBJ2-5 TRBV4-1 CASSQDPSGGALETQYF
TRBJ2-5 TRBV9 CASSVAGQGETQYF
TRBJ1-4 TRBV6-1 CASSEIEGRGEKLFF
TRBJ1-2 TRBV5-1 CASSFNSGQNYGYTF
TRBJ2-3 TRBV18 CASSPRILAADTQYF
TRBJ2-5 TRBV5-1 CASSPSSRQETQYF